This T cell receptor beta chain was sequenced for a study of T cells in Graves' hyperthyroidism and ophthalmopathy (dated by TCRdb to the late 2010s). Background for the entire study: Peripheral blood samples were taken at the time of initial diagnosis, prior to any treatment. A discovery cohort of approximately 97 patients, about 44 with Graves' ophthalmopathy and over 55 with stable Graves' hyperthyroidism, was used to find distinguishing TCR V-J signatures. Prospective prediction of ophthalmopathy was tested in an independent validation cohort consisting of about 19 hyperthyroidism patients and approximately 16 patients who later progressed to ophthalmopathy. The approximately 100 discovery patients were randomly split 7:3 into training and test sets. In six Graves' hyperthyroidism patients, the study also compared T-cell repertoires from thyroid tissue with T-cell repertoires from blood. After sampling, hyperthyroidism patients received methimazole starting at 30 mg daily, and ophthalmopathy patients received high-dose intravenous methylprednisolone. The paper reports TCR Vbeta CDR3 sequencing of 135 peripheral blood samples: around 45 ophthalmopathy, 75 to 80 hyperthyroidism and roughly 17 progressor patients.

With regard to this clonotype: Its antigen is not yet known. No quality values exist for individual bases; no much larger clone is one base distant.

TCR beta CDR3 regions were amplified from RNA transcripts. The first round of RT-PCR for the TCR CDR3 was performed with the HTBI primer set and the Qiagen OneStep RT-PCR kit. The libraries were constructed in a second round of multiplex PCR and then size-selected and purified. Paired-end sequencing of the libraries was performed with 100 bp reads on an Illumina HiSeq2000. Regarding the original processing steps: Raw data were processed with SOAPnuke, discarding reads with adapters, uncalled bases, mean Phred below 15, or no exact constant-primer or identifier match. COPE v1.2.5 was used to merge the high-quality paired reads, and each unique nucleotide sequence was defined as a clonotype. Clonotypes were aligned to IMGT TRBV, TRBD and TRBJ reference segments using MiTCR v1.1. The analysis was restricted to V-J combinations with a frequency above 0.0001, which together covered 99% to 99.2% of the repertoires. A TCS score was defined as the ratio of F50 (clonal expansion) to E x V (chaos), with BLOSUM62-based TCRdist applied between CDR3 peptides within each V-J. Welch's t-statistics and random forest reduced 500 to 550 V-J features to 13, which were used in a naive Bayes classifier (R e1071). TCRdb's own reprocessing of the public reads used fastp at Q25 and MiXCR and kept productive beta chains. Rows merge per CDR3 protein into single entries with the most common DNA and genes. TCRdb's processing, not the authors' own work, is the source of the V and J calls. This sample comprises more than 300,000 distinct CDR3 sequences, around 13% of them detected only once. The ten largest clones represent approximately 23% of the sample.

Trimming costs V 5 bases and J 8 bases, and their ends lie 14 bases apart. CDR1 is given as SGHTA and CDR2 as FQGNSA, both from the germline V gene. The CDR3 holds 13 amino acids from the cysteine to the phenylalanine. The retained sequence is limited to the CDR3, 39 bases, with the frame set at the first base. Stable Graves' hyperthyroidism was defined as the absence of progression to ophthalmopathy over 18 months of follow-up. Hyperthyroidism patients were aged 18 to 65 years and newly diagnosed, with disease duration of less than 2 months. The study excluded patients with uncontrolled infections, other autoimmune diseases, pregnancy or lactation. Diagnoses relied on clinical symptoms, serum thyroxine and TRAb, thyroid ultrasound and orbital computed tomography. Ficoll-Paque density gradient centrifugation was used to isolate PBMCs from 8.5 to 10 ml of fresh peripheral blood. Total RNA was extracted with Trizol reagent, and quality was checked on an Agilent 2100 Bioanalyzer.

The paper as a whole reports these results and caveats: A model built on a 13 V-J signature distinguished ophthalmopathy from stable hyperthyroidism, reaching 85% to 90% sensitivity and about 81% specificity in cross-validation and 80%/75% in testing. In validation, the model predicted progression to ophthalmopathy with 65% to 71% sensitivity and 72.22% specificity, a median of 6.5 months before onset. Most expanded thyroid clonotypes (frequency above 0.001) were also detected in blood, a finding suggesting that blood repertoires may reflect thyroid immune responses. Sample size was not statistically predetermined, and blinding of investigators to group allocation was not performed.

The origin of this receptor is a woman aged 25 to 39 with Graves' hyperthyroidism. Recombination linked TRBV7-2 to TRBJ2-3; the D gene cannot be resolved reliably. What was sequenced was blood. In nucleotide form, the sequence is TGTGCCAGCAGCCCTATATCCTGGGGTACGCAGTATTTT. Its protein product is CASSPISWGTQYF.